These T cell receptor beta chains were read from a single sample in a study of CD8 T cells in Susac syndrome. TCRdb re-analysed the immunoSEQ multiplex PCR reads in MiXCR, keeping a single row per CDR3 protein. The top ten clones hold roughly 0.2% of a sample with 150,000 to 190,000 distinct CDR3 sequences, roughly 94% of them seen once. The sequencing sample was made of CD8+ T cells from PBMCs. These receptors all come from a human donor with multiple sclerosis. The CDR3 runs from the conserved cysteine through the conserved F or W. The D gene is left open where the match is weak. Expanded clones are given a class, and other clones once, few, many or no size at all.

TRBJ2-7	-	-	TRBV25-1	TGTGCCAGCAGGGACCGAAGCTCCTACGAGCAGTACTTC	CASRDRSSYEQYF
TRBJ1-4	TRBD1	-	TRBV4-1	TGCGCCAGCAGCACGCGACAGGGCTCTGAAAAACTGTTTTTT	CASSTRQGSEKLFF
TRBJ2-1	-	once	TRBV20-1	TGCAGTGCTAGAGATCGTGGAGACTACAATGAGCAGTTCTTC	CSARDRGDYNEQFF
TRBJ2-2	-	-	TRBV12-3/TRBV12-4	TGTGCCAGCGTTGGGGGGCAGGGCAACACCGGGGAGCTGTTTTTT	CASVGGQGNTGELFF
TRBJ2-1	-	-	TRBV19	TGTGCCAGTAGTATAAGGTCTGAGCAGTTCTTC	CASSIRSEQFF
TRBJ2-1	-	-	TRBV29-1	TGCAGCGTTGAACGTCCGGCCAAAGAGGGGTCATACGAGCAGTTCTTC	CSVERPAKEGSYEQFF
TRBJ2-7	TRBD2	-	TRBV29-1	TGCAGCGTGGTTCTAGCGGGGGAAGACTACGAGCAGTACTTC	CSVVLAGEDYEQYF
TRBJ1-1	-	-	TRBV20-1	TGCAGTGCTAGAGATCGGGTTGGCCCGGGTATGAACACTGAAGCTTTCTTT	CSARDRVGPGMNTEAFF
TRBJ1-6	-	once	TRBV20-1	TGCAGTGCTAGAGATAGGGACGGGTTTAATTCACCCCTCCACTTT	CSARDRDGFNSPLHF
TRBJ2-7	TRBD1	few	TRBV7-2	TGTGCCAGCAGCTGGGACAGCTACGAGCAGTACTTC	CASSWDSYEQYF
TRBJ2-7	-	-	TRBV6-4	TGTGCCAGCAGCGAAGGACTGAACTACGAGCAGTACTTC	CASSEGLNYEQYF
TRBJ2-7	TRBD2	-	TRBV7-9	TGTGCCAGCAGCACCACTAGCGACCCGGGGTACGAGCAGTACTTC	CASSTTSDPGYEQYF
TRBJ2-7	TRBD1	once	TRBV13	TGTGCCAGCAGCCCAGACGGGACAGGGGGCCCTCGGGTCGTCGAGCAGTACTTC	CASSPDGTGGPRVVEQYF
TRBJ1-2	TRBD1	-	TRBV9	TGTGCCAGCAGCTCAAAGGACAGGGGGCGCGTTGGCTACACCTTC	CASSSKDRGRVGYTF
TRBJ2-1	-	-	TRBV7-9	TGTGCCAGCAGCTATATGTCGGACGGGGCCCCCGGATCCGGGCAGTTCTTC	CASSYMSDGAPGSGQFF
TRBJ1-1	TRBD1	-	TRBV29-1	TGCAGCGTTGATGGCAGGGGGCAAGCTTTCTTT	CSVDGRGQAFF
TRBJ2-7	-	-	TRBV30	TGTGCCCTAAAGACGTTCGGCTTGCAAACTTGGTACTTC	CALKTFGLQTWYF
TRBJ1-1	-	-	TRBV12-3/TRBV12-4	TGTGCCAGCAGTTTAGGGAGGTACACTGAAGCTTTCTTT	CASSLGRYTEAFF
TRBJ2-1	TRBD1	-	TRBV15	TGTGCCACCAGCAGAAACAGGGGCCTTACCAATGAGCAGTTCTTC	CATSRNRGLTNEQFF
TRBJ2-3	-	-	TRBV11-2	TGTGCCAGCAGCTCCACAACCACGAATGCTGATACGCAGTATTTT	CASSSTTTNADTQYF
TRBJ2-7	TRBD2	-	TRBV11-3	TGTGCCAGCAGCTTAGACCATTTAGCGGGGGGCCGAGACGAGCAGTACTTC	CASSLDHLAGGRDEQYF
TRBJ1-5	-	-	TRBV7-8	TGTGCCAGCAGCTCTACAGGGCTTAGGCAGCCCCAGCATTTT	CASSSTGLRQPQHF
TRBJ1-6	-	-	TRBV27	TGTGCCAGCAGTTTATCTCGTGGAAATAATTCACCCCTCCACTTT	CASSLSRGNNSPLHF
TRBJ2-3	TRBD2	-	TRBV7-2	TGTGCCAGCAGCTTAGAGCTTAGCGGGGGATTCGATACGCAGTATTTT	CASSLELSGGFDTQYF
TRBJ1-5	-	once	TRBV20-1	TGCAGTGCTAGAGATGGAGGGGAACGTCAGCCCCAGCATTTT	CSARDGGERQPQHF
TRBJ1-2	-	-	TRBV29-1	TGCAGCGTTGAGGAGCTTGGCTACACCTTC	CSVEELGYTF
TRBJ2-4	-	-	TRBV23-1	TGCGCCAGCAGTCAAGTTGGGGGCGTGAATCAGTACTTC	CASSQVGGVNQYF
TRBJ1-1	-	-	TRBV25-1	TGTGCCAGCAGTAGAGATGAGGCCTCCACTGAAGCTTTCTTT	CASSRDEASTEAFF
TRBJ1-1	-	-	TRBV9	TGTGCCAGCAGCGCACCGGGGTTTACTGAAGCTTTCTTT	CASSAPGFTEAFF
TRBJ2-7	-	-	TRBV28	TGTGCCAGCAGTCCCTTCATGGGCGAGCAGTACTTC	CASSPFMGEQYF
TRBJ2-1	-	-	TRBV5-6	TGTGCCAGCAGCTTGGGCCGTCGCGATGAGCAGTTCTTC	CASSLGRRDEQFF
TRBJ1-5	-	once	TRBV6-2/TRBV6-3	TGTGCCAGCAGTTACGCCAGGAAAAATCAGCCCCAGCATTTT	CASSYARKNQPQHF
TRBJ2-3	-	-	TRBV4-1	TGCGCCAGCAGCCAAGATAGTGGCGTGGGGACAGATACGCAGTATTTT	CASSQDSGVGTDTQYF
TRBJ1-1	-	-	TRBV19	TGTGCCTGCAGGGGCCTTGATGAAGCTTTCTTT	CACRGLDEAFF
TRBJ1-1	-	-	TRBV29-1	TGCAGCGTCGTGATCACTGAAGCTTTCTTT	CSVVITEAFF
TRBJ1-2	-	-	TRBV7-9	TGTGCCAGCCGGTCCGAGAAAGGGGATCGTGGCTACACCTTC	CASRSEKGDRGYTF
TRBJ2-7	-	-	TRBV29-1	TGCAGCGTTGTAGGGGTGGGGCTCGAGCAGTACTTC	CSVVGVGLEQYF
TRBJ2-2	TRBD2	-	TRBV6-2/TRBV6-3	TGTGCCGCCGGACTAGCGGATAACACCGGGGAGCTGTTTTTT	CAAGLADNTGELFF
TRBJ1-2	-	-	TRBV6-4	TGTGCCAGCAGTGACTCGCCGGGTTGGGGCTACACCTTC	CASSDSPGWGYTF
TRBJ1-1	-	-	TRBV5-1	TGCGCCAGCAGCACCTCTGACAGGTTTTCAATGAACACTGAAGCTTTCTTT	CASSTSDRFSMNTEAFF